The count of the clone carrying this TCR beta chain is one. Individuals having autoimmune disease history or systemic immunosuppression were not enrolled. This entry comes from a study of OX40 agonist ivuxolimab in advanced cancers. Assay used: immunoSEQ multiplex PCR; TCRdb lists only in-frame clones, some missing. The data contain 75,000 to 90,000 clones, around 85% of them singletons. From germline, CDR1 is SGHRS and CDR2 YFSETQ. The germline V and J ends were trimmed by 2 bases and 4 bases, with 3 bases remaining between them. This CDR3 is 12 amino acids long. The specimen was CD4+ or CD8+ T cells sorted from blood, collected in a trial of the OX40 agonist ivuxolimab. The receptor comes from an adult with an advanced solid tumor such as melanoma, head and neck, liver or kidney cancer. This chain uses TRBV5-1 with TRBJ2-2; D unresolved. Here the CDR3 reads CASSFVTGELFF. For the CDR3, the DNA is TGCGCCAGCAGCTTCGTCACCGGGGAGCTGTTTTTT.